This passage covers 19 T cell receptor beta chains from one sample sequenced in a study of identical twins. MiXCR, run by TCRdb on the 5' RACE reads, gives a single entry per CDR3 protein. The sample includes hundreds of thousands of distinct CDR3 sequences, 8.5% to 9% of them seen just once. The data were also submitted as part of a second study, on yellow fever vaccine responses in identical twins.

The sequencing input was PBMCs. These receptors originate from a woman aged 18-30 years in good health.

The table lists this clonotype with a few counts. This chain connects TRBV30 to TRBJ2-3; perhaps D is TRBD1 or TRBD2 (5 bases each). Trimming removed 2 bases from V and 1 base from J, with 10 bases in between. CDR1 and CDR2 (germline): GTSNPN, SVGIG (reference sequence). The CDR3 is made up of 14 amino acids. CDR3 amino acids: CAWSHLGGTDTQYF. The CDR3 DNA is TGTGCCTGGAGTCACCTGGGGGGCACAGATACGCAGTATTTT.

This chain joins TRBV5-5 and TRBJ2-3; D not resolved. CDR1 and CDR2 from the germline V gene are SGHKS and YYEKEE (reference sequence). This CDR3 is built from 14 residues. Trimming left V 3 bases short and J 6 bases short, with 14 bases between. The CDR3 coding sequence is TGTGCCAGCAGCTGGACGCAAGGCCTGGATACGCAGTATTTT. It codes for CASSWTQGLDTQYF.

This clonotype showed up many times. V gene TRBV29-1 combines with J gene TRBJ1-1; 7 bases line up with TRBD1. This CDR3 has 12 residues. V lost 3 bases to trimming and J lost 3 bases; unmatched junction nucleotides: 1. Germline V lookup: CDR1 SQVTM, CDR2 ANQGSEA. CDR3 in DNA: TGCAGCGTTGACGGGACAGACACTGAAGCTTTCTTT. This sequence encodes CSVDGTDTEAFF.

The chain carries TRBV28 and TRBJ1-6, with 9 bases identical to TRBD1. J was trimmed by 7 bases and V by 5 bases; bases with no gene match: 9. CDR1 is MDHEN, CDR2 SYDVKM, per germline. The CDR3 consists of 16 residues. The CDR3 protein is CASSLYPGTGNSPLHF. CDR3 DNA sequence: TGTGCCAGCAGTCTATACCCCGGGACAGGGAATTCACCCCTCCACTTT. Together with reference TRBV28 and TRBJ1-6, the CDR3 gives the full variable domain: DVKVTQSSRYLVKRTGEKVFLECVQDMDHENMFWYRQDPGLGLRLIYFSYDVKMKEKGDIPEGYSVSREKKERFSLILESASTNQTSMYLCASSLYPGTGNSPLHFGNGTRLTVT.

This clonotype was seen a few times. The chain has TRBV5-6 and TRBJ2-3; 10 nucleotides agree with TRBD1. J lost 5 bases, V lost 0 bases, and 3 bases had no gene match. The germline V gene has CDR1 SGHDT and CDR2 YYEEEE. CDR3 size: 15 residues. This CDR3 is CASSLEGQGRDTQYF. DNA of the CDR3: TGTGCCAGCAGCTTGGAGGGACAGGGGCGAGATACGCAGTATTTT.

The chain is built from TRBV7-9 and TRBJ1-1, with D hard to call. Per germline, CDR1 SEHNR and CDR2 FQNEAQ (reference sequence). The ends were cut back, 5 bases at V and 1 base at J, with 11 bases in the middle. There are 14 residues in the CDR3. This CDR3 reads CASSPPRTNTEAFF. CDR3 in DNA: TGTGCCAGCAGCCCCCCAAGGACGAACACTGAAGCTTTCTTT. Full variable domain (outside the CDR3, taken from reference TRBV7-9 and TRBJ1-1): DTGVSQNPRHKITKRGQNVTFRCDPISEHNRLYWYRQTLGQGPEFLTYFQNEAQLEKSRLLSDRFSAERPKGSFSTLEIQRTEQGDSAMYLCASSPPRTNTEAFFGQGTRLTVV.

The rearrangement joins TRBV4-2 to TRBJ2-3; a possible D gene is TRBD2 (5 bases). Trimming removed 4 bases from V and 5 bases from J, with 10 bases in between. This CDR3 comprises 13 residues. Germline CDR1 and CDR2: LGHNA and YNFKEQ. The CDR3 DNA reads TGTGCCAGCAGCCGGCAACTAGGAGATACGCAGTATTTT. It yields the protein CASSRQLGDTQYF.

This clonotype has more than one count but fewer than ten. The CDR3 sequence: CSVEAGQERAGETQYF. CDR3 coding DNA: TGCAGCGTTGAAGCCGGACAGGAACGGGCCGGAGAGACCCAGTACTTC. The chain recombines TRBV29-1 with TRBJ2-5, with 7 bases fitting TRBD1. The J segment lost 4 bases and the V segment lost 1 base, leaving 12 bases of the junction unmatched. The CDR3 covers 16 residues. Germline loops: CDR1 SQVTM, CDR2 ANQGSEA.

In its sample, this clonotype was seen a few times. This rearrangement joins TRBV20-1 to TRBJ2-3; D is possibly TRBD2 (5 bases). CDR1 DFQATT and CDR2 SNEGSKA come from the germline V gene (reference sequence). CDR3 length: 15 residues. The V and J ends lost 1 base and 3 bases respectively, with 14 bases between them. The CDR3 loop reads CSARVYGERTDTQYF. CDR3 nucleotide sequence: TGCAGTGCTAGAGTTTATGGGGAGAGGACAGATACGCAGTATTTT.

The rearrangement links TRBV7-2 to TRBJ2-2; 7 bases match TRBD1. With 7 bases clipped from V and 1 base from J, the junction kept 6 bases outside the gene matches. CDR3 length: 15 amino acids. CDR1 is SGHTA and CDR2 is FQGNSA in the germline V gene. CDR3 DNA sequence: TGTGCCAGCACGGGTAGACAGGGGAACACCGGGGAGCTGTTTTTT. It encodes CASTGRQGNTGELFF.

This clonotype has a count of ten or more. The CDR3 protein is CASSQQETLNTEAFF. In nucleotides, the CDR3 is TGCGCCAGCAGCCAGCAGGAGACCCTGAACACTGAAGCTTTCTTT. This sequence joins TRBV5-1 and TRBJ1-1; D is unclear. Germline lookup yields CDR1 SGHRS and CDR2 YFSETQ. V dropped 4 bases and J dropped 0 bases, with 13 bases sitting between them. The CDR3 consists of 15 residues.

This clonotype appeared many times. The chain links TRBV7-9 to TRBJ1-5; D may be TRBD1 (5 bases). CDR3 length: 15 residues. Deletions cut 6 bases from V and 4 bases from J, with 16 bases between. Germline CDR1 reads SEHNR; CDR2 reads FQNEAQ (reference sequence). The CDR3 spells CASSHDAGENQPQHF. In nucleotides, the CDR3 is TGTGCCAGCAGTCACGACGCGGGGGAAAATCAGCCCCAGCATTTT.

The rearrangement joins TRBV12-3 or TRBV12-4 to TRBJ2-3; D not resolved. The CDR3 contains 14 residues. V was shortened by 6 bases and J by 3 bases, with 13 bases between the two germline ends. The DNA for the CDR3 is TGTGCCAGCAGGCCCAACCTTGAAACAGATACGCAGTATTTT. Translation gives CASRPNLETDTQYF.

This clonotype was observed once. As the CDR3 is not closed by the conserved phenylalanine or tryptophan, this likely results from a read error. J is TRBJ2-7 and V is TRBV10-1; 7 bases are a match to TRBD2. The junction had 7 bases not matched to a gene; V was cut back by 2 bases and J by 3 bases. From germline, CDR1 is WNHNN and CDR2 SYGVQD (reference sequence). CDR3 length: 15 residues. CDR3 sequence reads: CASSEGTAGRYEQYL. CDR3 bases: TGCGCCAGCAGTGAGGGAACAGCGGGACGCTACGAGCAGTACCTC.

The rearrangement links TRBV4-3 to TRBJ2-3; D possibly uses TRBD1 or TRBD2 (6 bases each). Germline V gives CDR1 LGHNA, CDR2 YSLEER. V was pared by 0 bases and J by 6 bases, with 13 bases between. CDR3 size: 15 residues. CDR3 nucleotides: TGCGCCAGCAGCCAAGATTATCGGGGGCCGGATACGCAGTATTTT. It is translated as CASSQDYRGPDTQYF.

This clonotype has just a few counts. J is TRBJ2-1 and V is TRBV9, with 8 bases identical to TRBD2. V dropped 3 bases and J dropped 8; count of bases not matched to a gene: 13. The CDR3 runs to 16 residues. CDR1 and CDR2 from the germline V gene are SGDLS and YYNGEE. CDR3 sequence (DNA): TGTGCCAGCAGCGGGGGTGGCGGGGGGACTGTCGATGAGCAGTTCTTC. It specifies CASSGGGGGTVDEQFF.

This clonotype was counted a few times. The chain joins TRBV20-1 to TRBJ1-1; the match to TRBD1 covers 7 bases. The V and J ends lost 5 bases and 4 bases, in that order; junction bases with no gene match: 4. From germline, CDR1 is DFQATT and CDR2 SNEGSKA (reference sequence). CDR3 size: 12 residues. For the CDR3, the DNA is TGCAGTGCTGACAGGGCGGGCACTGAAGCTTTCTTT. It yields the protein CSADRAGTEAFF.

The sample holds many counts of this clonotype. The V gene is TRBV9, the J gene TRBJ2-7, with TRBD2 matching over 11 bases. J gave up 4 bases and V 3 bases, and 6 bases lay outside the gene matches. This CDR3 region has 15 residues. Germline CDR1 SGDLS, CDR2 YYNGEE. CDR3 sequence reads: CASSEGTSGAYEQYF. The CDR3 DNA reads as TGTGCCAGCAGCGAAGGGACTAGCGGCGCATACGAGCAGTACTTC. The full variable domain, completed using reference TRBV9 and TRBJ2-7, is DSGVTQTPKHLITATGQRVTLRCSPRSGDLSVYWYQQSLDQGLQFLIQYYNGEERAKGNILERFSAQQFPDLHSELNLSSLELGDSALYFCASSEGTSGAYEQYFGPGTRLTVT.

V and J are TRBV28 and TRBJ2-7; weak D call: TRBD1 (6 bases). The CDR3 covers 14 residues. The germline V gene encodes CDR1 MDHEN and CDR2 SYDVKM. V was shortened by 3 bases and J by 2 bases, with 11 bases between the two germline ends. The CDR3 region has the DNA TGTGCCAGCAGTTTGTGGGACAAACCCTACGAGCAGTACTTC. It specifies CASSLWDKPYEQYF. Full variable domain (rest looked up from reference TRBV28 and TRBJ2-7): DVKVTQSSRYLVKRTGEKVFLECVQDMDHENMFWYRQDPGLGLRLIYFSYDVKMKEKGDIPEGYSVSREKKERFSLILESASTNQTSMYLCASSLWDKPYEQYFGPGTRLTVT.